The rows below give T cell receptor beta chains drawn from one sample of a study of blood T cell repertoires in COVID-19. The table came from immunoSEQ multiplex PCR; TCRdb's copy has only in-frame clones and leaves some out. The sample gives over 25,000 clones, about four fifths of which show up once; more than 12% is in the top ten. The material sequenced was peripheral blood. Source of these receptors: a man aged 80 or over with active or convalescent COVID-19. The CDR3 runs from the conserved cysteine through the conserved F or W. The D gene is left open where the match is weak. Not every row has a clone size; where given, it reads once, few, many or a size class.

J gene	clone size	D gene	V gene	CDR3 protein	CDR3 DNA
TRBJ1-2	-	-	TRBV2	CAGRADSSLTRGYTF	TGTGCCGGCAGGGCAGACAGTTCGTTAACGCGAGGCTACACCTTC
TRBJ1-1	-	-	TRBV2	CASSTYTEAFF	TGTGCCAGCAGTACTTACACTGAAGCTTTCTTT
TRBJ1-1	-	-	TRBV18	CASSTRENTEAFF	TGTGCCAGCTCAACCCGGGAGAACACTGAAGCTTTCTTT
TRBJ1-5	few	-	TRBV2	CASTPSGDSNQPQHF	TGTGCCAGCACCCCAAGCGGAGATAGCAATCAGCCCCAGCATTTT
TRBJ2-4	-	TRBD1	TRBV9	CASSVEGANRIQYF	TGTGCCAGCAGCGTAGAGGGGGCAAATCGCATTCAGTACTTC
TRBJ1-1	-	-	TRBV6-6	CASNRRREATEAFF	TGTGCCAGCAACCGCAGGAGGGAAGCCACTGAAGCTTTCTTT
TRBJ1-3	-	-	TRBV7-2	CASSSTQVGNTIYF	TGTGCCAGCAGCTCTACGCAGGTAGGAAACACCATATATTTT
TRBJ2-3	-	TRBD2	TRBV28	CASSLPSTARGGSIDTQYF	TGTGCCAGCAGTTTACCTTCGACAGCTCGGGGCGGGAGTATCGATACGCAGTATTTT
TRBJ2-2	-	TRBD2	TRBV9	CASSVALGGDHGELFF	TGTGCCAGCAGCGTAGCGCTGGGGGGGGATCACGGGGAGCTGTTTTTT
TRBJ2-1	-	-	TRBV28	CASSLWGNRVGEQFF	TGTGCCAGCAGTTTATGGGGGAACAGGGTAGGGGAGCAGTTCTTC
TRBJ1-5	-	-	TRBV7-2	CASSGQINQPQHF	TGTGCCAGCAGCGGACAGATCAATCAGCCCCAGCATTTT
TRBJ2-7	hyperexpanded	-	TRBV27	CATSGTVAGEQYF	TGTGCCACCTCCGGGACAGTGGCGGGAGAGCAGTACTTC
TRBJ2-1	-	TRBD2	TRBV11-2	CASSWLRGRAFEQFF	TGTGCCAGCAGTTGGTTACGCGGGAGGGCCTTTGAGCAGTTCTTC
TRBJ2-7	-	-	TRBV4-3	CASSQELDYYEQYF	TGCGCCAGCAGCCAAGAATTAGACTACTACGAGCAGTACTTC
TRBJ2-2	-	TRBD1	TRBV6-6	CASRPRGQDTGELFF	TGTGCCAGCAGACCCAGGGGGCAAGACACCGGGGAGCTGTTTTTT
TRBJ1-2	-	TRBD1	TRBV2	CASSPGQNYGYTF	TGTGCCAGCAGTCCGGGACAGAACTATGGCTACACCTTC
TRBJ2-7	-	TRBD1	TRBV4-3	CASSQAGTGEDEQYF	TGCGCCAGCAGCCAAGCCGGGACAGGGGAGGACGAGCAGTACTTC
TRBJ1-1	-	TRBD1	TRBV6-5	CASRPGQGANTEAFF	TGTGCCAGCAGGCCGGGACAGGGAGCCAACACTGAAGCTTTCTTT
TRBJ2-1	-	-	TRBV6-2/TRBV6-3	CASSRTGTSYNEQFF	TGTGCCAGCAGTAGGACCGGGACATCTTACAATGAGCAGTTCTTC
TRBJ2-2	-	-	TRBV19	CASKRQMNTGELFF	TGTGCCAGTAAGAGACAGATGAACACCGGGGAGCTGTTTTTT
TRBJ1-2	-	-	TRBV3-1/TRBV3-2	CASSQKTGGYTF	TGTGCCAGCAGCCAAAAAACAGGGGGCTACACCTTC
TRBJ2-5	-	TRBD2	TRBV20-1	CSASPLAGGGTQYF	TGCAGTGCTAGTCCCCTAGCGGGGGGCGGGACCCAGTACTTC
TRBJ2-7	few	-	TRBV11-2	CASSWGSTGVEQYF	TGTGCCAGCAGCTGGGGATCGACCGGGGTCGAGCAGTACTTC
TRBJ1-5	-	TRBD1	TRBV12-5	CASGFISPFGTENSNQPQHF	TGTGCTAGTGGTTTTATATCCCCCTTCGGGACAGAGAATAGCAATCAGCCCCAGCATTTT
TRBJ2-1	medium-sized	TRBD2	TRBV7-9	CASSLSGRGGAGNEQFF	TGTGCCAGCAGCTTATCCGGCCGCGGGGGGGCGGGAAATGAGCAGTTCTTC
TRBJ1-3	-	-	TRBV27	CASSLRGSGNTIYF	TGTGCCAGCAGTTTAAGGGGGTCTGGAAACACCATATATTTT
TRBJ1-2	-	TRBD1	TRBV5-6	CASSPPGTGVEGYTF	TGTGCCAGCAGCCCGCCGGGGACAGGGGTCGAAGGCTACACCTTC
TRBJ1-3	-	-	TRBV7-9	CASSSRRGTPHSGNTIYF	TGTGCCAGCAGCTCTCGGCGGGGGACACCCCACTCTGGAAACACCATATATTTT
TRBJ2-1	few	TRBD2	TRBV7-7	CASSPGTSGYNEQFF	TGTGCCAGCAGCCCGGGGACTAGCGGGTACAATGAGCAGTTCTTC
TRBJ1-2	-	TRBD1	TRBV2	CASRRGQANYGYTF	TGTGCCAGCAGACGGGGACAGGCTAACTATGGCTACACCTTC
TRBJ2-7	-	TRBD1	TRBV4-2	CASSQTGTGGWEQYF	TGTGCCAGCAGCCAGACCGGGACAGGGGGTTGGGAGCAGTACTTC
TRBJ1-6	few	-	TRBV6-5	CASSYSAGANNSPLHF	TGTGCCAGCAGTTACTCTGCGGGGGCCAATAATTCACCCCTCCACTTT
TRBJ2-7	-	-	TRBV19	CASSIDPTETYEQYF	TGTGCCAGTAGTATAGACCCGACAGAGACCTACGAGCAGTACTTC
TRBJ1-4	-	TRBD1	TRBV11-2	CASSATGDFRKLFF	TGTGCCAGCAGCGCGACAGGGGACTTTCGAAAACTGTTTTTT